The entry below describes one T cell receptor beta chain. The antigen is not known. Germline V lookup: CDR1 KGHSH, CDR2 LQKENI. This CDR3 is 14 amino acids long. The germline V and J ends were trimmed by 1 base and 6 bases, with 12 bases remaining between them. The PCR had 60 Vbeta and 13 Jbeta primers. TCRdb's table, derived via immunoSEQ multiplex PCR, lists solely in-frame clones and lacks some. The table lists about 200,000 clones, 82% of them singletons. The source of the sample is a study of cytomegalovirus exposure and HLA in healthy donors. Turning to the study itself: In terms of ancestry, the Caucasian-associated cluster contained roughly 81% of the roughly 360 genotyped donors. Points from the study as a whole: TRBV6-2, TRBV6-3 and some other V segments were excluded as indistinguishable.

The chain is built from TRBV18 and TRBJ1-1, with D unclear. This TCR derives from a boy aged 2-9 years in good health and CMV-seronegative. Sequencing used PBMCs. DNA of the CDR3: TGTGCCAGCTCACCACAAGGACTACACCCTGAAGCTTTCTTT. Translating it yields CASSPQGLHPEAFF.